This T cell receptor beta chain appears in the sequencing data of a study of T cell repertoires in cytomegalovirus infection. About the research overall: Signatures in public TCR beta sequences pointed to both CMV infection and matching HLA type.

One entry per CDR3 protein results from TCRdb running MiXCR on the reads. Of some 250,000 distinct CDR3 sequences listed, roughly 9% are singletons. Study conclusions and caveats: The study found HLA-C-restricted CMV-specific TCR beta clonotypes dominating the ex vivo response. The cumulative frequency of public TCR beta families distinguished individuals who carried CMV together with the relevant HLA.

The table lists this clonotype with a few counts. What it binds is unknown. Germline values: CDR1 SQVTM, CDR2 ANQGSEA. Trimming at V came to 7 bases and at J to 7 bases, leaving 8 bases not matched to a gene. The CDR3 runs 12 residues. Sequencing was done on a sample of PBMCs. The TCR comes from a human donor in good health (CMV status not recorded). Some clones in this sample may be carry-over from other donors' samples. V and J are TRBV29-1 and TRBJ2-7, with 9 bases lining up with TRBD1. The CDR3 DNA follows: TGCAGCGCTCGACAGGGGGTTGGGGAGCAGTACTTC. Residues: CSARQGVGEQYF.